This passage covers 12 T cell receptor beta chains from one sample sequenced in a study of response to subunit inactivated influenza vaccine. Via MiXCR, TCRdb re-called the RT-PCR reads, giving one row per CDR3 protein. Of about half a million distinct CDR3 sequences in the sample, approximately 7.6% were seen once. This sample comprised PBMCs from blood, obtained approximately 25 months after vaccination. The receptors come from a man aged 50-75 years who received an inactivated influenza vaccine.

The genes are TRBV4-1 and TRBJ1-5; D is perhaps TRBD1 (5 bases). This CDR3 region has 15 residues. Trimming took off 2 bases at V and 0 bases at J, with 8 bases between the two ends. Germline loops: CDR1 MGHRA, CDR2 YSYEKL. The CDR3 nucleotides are TGCGCCAGCAGCCAACGAGGGGATAGCAATCAGCCCCAGCATTTT. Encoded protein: CASSQRGDSNQPQHF.

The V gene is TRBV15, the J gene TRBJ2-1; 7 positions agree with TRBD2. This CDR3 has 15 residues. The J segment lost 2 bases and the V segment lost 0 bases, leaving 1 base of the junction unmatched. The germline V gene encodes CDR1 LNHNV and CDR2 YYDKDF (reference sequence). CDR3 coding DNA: TGTGCCACCAGCAGAGATCGGGGGGCCTACAATGAGCAGTTCTTC. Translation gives CATSRDRGAYNEQFF. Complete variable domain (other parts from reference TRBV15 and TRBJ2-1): DAMVIQNPRYQVTQFGKPVTLSCSQTLNHNVMYWYQQKSSQAPKLLFHYYDKDFNNEADTPDNFQSRRPNTSFCFLDIRSPGLGDTAMYLCATSRDRGAYNEQFFGPGTRLTVL.

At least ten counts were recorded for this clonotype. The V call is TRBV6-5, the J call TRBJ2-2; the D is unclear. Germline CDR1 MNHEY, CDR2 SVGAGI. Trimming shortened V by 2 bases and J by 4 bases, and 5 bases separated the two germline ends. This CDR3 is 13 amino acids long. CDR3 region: CASSYPGTGELFF. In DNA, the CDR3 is TGTGCCAGCAGTTACCCCGGCACCGGGGAGCTGTTTTTT.

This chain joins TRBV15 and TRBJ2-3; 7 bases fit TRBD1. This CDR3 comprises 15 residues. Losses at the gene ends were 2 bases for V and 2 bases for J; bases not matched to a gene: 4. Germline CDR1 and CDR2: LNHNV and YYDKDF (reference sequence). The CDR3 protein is CATSRRDSFTDTQYF. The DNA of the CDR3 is TGTGCCACCAGCAGAAGGGACAGTTTCACAGATACGCAGTATTTT.

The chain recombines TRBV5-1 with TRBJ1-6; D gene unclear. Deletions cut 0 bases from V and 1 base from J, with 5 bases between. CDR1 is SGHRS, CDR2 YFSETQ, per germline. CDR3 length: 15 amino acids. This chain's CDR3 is CASSLEDSYNSPLHF. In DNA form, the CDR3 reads TGCGCCAGCAGCTTGGAAGATTCCTATAATTCACCCCTCCACTTT.

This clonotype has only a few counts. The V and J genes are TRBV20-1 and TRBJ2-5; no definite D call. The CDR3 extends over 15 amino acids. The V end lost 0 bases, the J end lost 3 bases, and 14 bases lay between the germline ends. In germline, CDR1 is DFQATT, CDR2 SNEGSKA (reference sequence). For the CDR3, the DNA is TGCAGTGCTAGAGATGCGGTAGAACCAAAAGAGACCCAGTACTTC. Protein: CSARDAVEPKETQYF.

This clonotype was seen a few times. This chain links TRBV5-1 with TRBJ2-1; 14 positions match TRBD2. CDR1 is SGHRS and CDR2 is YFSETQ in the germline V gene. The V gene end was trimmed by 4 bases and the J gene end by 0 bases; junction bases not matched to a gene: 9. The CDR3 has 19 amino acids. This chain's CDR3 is CASSPAGTSGGHSYNEQFF. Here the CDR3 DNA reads TGCGCCAGCAGCCCCGCCGGGACTAGCGGGGGCCACTCCTACAATGAGCAGTTCTTC.

The chain's CDR3 is CASSIMAQLISGANVLTF. The CDR3 nucleotides read TGTGCCAGTAGTATAATGGCCCAGCTGATCTCTGGGGCCAACGTCCTGACTTTC. V is TRBV19 and J is TRBJ2-6; D unresolved. Germline V gene lookup returns CDR1 LNHDA and CDR2 SQIVND (reference sequence). The V end was cut by 2 bases, the J end by 0 bases, with 14 bases between. There are 18 residues in the CDR3. The whole variable domain, remainder taken from reference TRBV19 and TRBJ2-6, is DGGITQSPKYLFRKEGQNVTLSCEQNLNHDAMYWYRQDPGQGLRLIYYSQIVNDFQKGDIAEGYSVSREKKESFPLTVTSAQKNPTAFYLCASSIMAQLISGANVLTFGAGSRLTVL.

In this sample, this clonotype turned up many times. The DNA of the CDR3 is TGTGCCAGCTCACGGCAGGGGGACACTGAAGCTTTCTTT. It encodes CASSRQGDTEAFF. The chain carries TRBV18 and TRBJ1-1; 7 nucleotides agree with TRBD1. The V and J ends lost 4 bases and 3 bases, in that order; junction bases with no gene match: 2. The CDR3 consists of 13 residues. Germline V lookup: CDR1 KGHSH, CDR2 LQKENI.

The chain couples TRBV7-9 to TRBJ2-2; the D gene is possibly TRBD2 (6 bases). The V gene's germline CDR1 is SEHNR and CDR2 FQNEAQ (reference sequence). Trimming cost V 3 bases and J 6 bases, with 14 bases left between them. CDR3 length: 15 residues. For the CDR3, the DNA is TGTGCCAGCAGCTTGGGCCGTAGCGGTCCCGGGGAGCTGTTTTTT. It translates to CASSLGRSGPGELFF. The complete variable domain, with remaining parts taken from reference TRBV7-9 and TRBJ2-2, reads DTGVSQNPRHKITKRGQNVTFRCDPISEHNRLYWYRQTLGQGPEFLTYFQNEAQLEKSRLLSDRFSAERPKGSFSTLEIQRTEQGDSAMYLCASSLGRSGPGELFFGEGSRLTVL.

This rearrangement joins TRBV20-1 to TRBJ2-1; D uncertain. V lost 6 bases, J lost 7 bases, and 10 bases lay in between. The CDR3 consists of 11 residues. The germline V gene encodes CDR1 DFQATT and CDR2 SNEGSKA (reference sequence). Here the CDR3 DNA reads TGCAGTGCCAGAATCTGGAATGAGCAGTTCTTC. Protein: CSARIWNEQFF.

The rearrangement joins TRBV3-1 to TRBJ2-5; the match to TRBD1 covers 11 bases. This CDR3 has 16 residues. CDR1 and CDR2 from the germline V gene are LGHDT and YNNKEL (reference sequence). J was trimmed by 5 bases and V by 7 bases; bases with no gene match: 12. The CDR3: CASNLFRTGGVETQYF. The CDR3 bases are TGTGCCAGCAACCTATTTCGGACAGGGGGCGTGGAGACCCAGTACTTC.